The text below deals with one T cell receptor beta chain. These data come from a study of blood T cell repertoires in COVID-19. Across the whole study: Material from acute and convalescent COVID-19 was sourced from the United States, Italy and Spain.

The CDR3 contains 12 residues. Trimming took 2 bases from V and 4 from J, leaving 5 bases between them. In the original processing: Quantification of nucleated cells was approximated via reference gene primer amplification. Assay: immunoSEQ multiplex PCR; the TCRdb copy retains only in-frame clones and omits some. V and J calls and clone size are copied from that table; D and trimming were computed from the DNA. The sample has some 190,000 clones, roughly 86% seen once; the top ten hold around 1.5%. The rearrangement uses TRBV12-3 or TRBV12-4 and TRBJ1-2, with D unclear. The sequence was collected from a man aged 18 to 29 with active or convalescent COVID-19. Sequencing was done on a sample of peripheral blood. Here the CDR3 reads CASSLPFYGYTF. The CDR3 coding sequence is TGTGCCAGCAGTTTACCTTTCTATGGCTACACCTTC.